A selection of T cell receptor beta chains follows, all from one sample in a study of blood T cell repertoires in COVID-19. Repertoires were generated with immunoSEQ multiplex PCR, while TCRdb's copy carries only in-frame clones and drops some. The sample has 40,000 to 45,000 clones, 60% to 85% seen once. Material for sequencing was peripheral blood. Receptors originate from a woman of 80 years or more with acute or convalescent COVID-19. The CDR3 runs from the conserved cysteine through the conserved F or W. A D gene is named only where the DNA matches it firmly. Size tells how often a clone was seen (once, few, many) or the class of an expanded clone, and some rows leave it out.

TRBV4-3	-	TRBD1	16	TRBJ2-5	CASSQDSAGGQETQYF	TGCGCCAGCAGCCAAGATTCGGCAGGGGGCCAAGAGACCCAGTACTTC
TRBV5-6	-	-	14	TRBJ1-2	CASSFIGFSEGYTF	TGTGCCAGCAGCTTTATCGGTTTTTCTGAGGGCTACACCTTC
TRBV11-2	-	-	14	TRBJ1-2	CASSPAGRSYGYTF	TGTGCCAGCAGCCCCGCCGGCAGGTCCTATGGCTACACCTTC
TRBV11-2	few	TRBD2	16	TRBJ2-1	CASSPGLAGAYNEQFF	TGTGCCAGCAGCCCCGGACTAGCGGGAGCCTACAATGAGCAGTTCTTC
TRBV15	-	-	16	TRBJ1-3	CATSRGDSGDGNTIYF	TGTGCCACCAGCAGAGGAGACAGCGGGGATGGAAACACCATATATTTT
TRBV7-3	once	-	17	TRBJ2-1	CASSLTRLVRGYNEQFF	TGTGCCAGCAGCTTAACCCGCCTAGTAAGGGGCTACAATGAGCAGTTCTTC
TRBV6-2/TRBV6-3	-	TRBD2	15	TRBJ2-3	CASSPLGTSFDTQYF	TGTGCCAGCAGCCCTCTCGGGACTAGCTTTGATACGCAGTATTTT
TRBV5-1	-	TRBD2	16	TRBJ2-3	CASSWGLAGSTDTQYF	TGCGCCAGCAGCTGGGGACTAGCGGGTAGCACAGATACGCAGTATTTT
TRBV18	-	-	17	TRBJ1-3	CASSPVKTPGPGNTIYF	TGTGCCAGCTCACCGGTAAAGACCCCTGGGCCTGGAAACACCATATATTTT
TRBV5-1	-	-	16	TRBJ1-3	CASSLRPRGSGNTIYF	TGCGCCAGCAGCTTGCGCCCGCGGGGTTCTGGAAACACCATATATTTT
TRBV7-8	-	TRBD1	16	TRBJ2-2	CASSPRDRVGTGELFF	TGTGCCAGCAGTCCTAGGGACAGGGTTGGAACCGGGGAGCTGTTTTTT
TRBV5-1	-	-	16	TRBJ2-7	CASSQTSGLGGSVQYF	TGCGCCAGCAGCCAAACCTCGGGACTAGGGGGCTCGGTGCAGTACTTC
TRBV6-5	once	-	15	TRBJ1-1	CASSYAEGRGTEAFF	TGTGCCAGCAGTTACGCCGAAGGGAGGGGCACTGAAGCTTTCTTT
TRBV28	-	TRBD2	15	TRBJ2-7	CASSLSSGRAYEQYF	TGTGCCAGCAGTTTATCAAGCGGGAGGGCCTACGAGCAGTACTTC
TRBV28	-	-	16	TRBJ1-5	CASSLYREWSNQPQHF	TGTGCCAGCAGCCTCTACAGGGAGTGGAGCAATCAGCCCCAGCATTTT
TRBV6-6	-	TRBD2	17	TRBJ2-5	CASSPPGLAGGQETQYF	TGTGCCAGCAGTCCCCCGGGACTAGCGGGGGGACAAGAGACCCAGTACTTC
TRBV2	-	-	15	TRBJ2-7	CASSPLSGSSYEQYF	TGTGCCAGCAGTCCCCTCTCCGGGAGCTCCTACGAGCAGTACTTC
TRBV25-1	-	TRBD1	15	TRBJ1-3	CASTPPGGSGNTIYF	TGTGCCAGCACCCCCCCAGGGGGCAGTGGAAACACCATATATTTT
TRBV19	-	-	14	TRBJ1-3	CASMEGLSGNTIYF	TGTGCCAGTATGGAGGGTCTCTCTGGAAACACCATATATTTT
TRBV27	-	TRBD1	16	TRBJ2-4	CASSRTGDVAKNIQYF	TGTGCCAGCAGTAGAACAGGGGATGTGGCCAAAAACATTCAGTACTTC
TRBV11-2	-	-	15	TRBJ2-3	CASSFMSGETDTQYF	TGTGCCAGCAGCTTTATGTCGGGAGAAACAGATACGCAGTATTTT
TRBV5-4	-	TRBD1	14	TRBJ1-4	CASSSGGVGEKLFF	TGTGCCAGCAGCTCAGGGGGCGTTGGTGAAAAACTGTTTTTT